These T cell receptor beta chains were read from a single sample in a study of blood T cells in healthy people across ages. Each CDR3 protein gets one entry after TCRdb re-called the 5' RACE reads with MiXCR. The table has 1.5 million or so distinct CDR3 sequences, around 40% seen once. Sequenced input: blood. These receptors originate from a woman aged 18-29 years in good health. CDR3s include the opening cysteine and the closing phenylalanine or tryptophan. The D gene is left open where the match is weak. Not all rows give a size; the values are once, few, many and, for expanded clones, a class.

j_call	clone_size	d_call	v_call	cdr3_nt	cdr3_aa
TRBJ2-1	few	TRBD2	TRBV7-9	TGTGCCAGCAGCTTATCAGCGGGGGCGAACAATGAGCAGTTCTTC	CASSLSAGANNEQFF
TRBJ1-2	NA	NA	TRBV3-1	TGTGCCAGCAGCCAAGAGCCAATCTGGGGCTATGGCTACACCTTC	CASSQEPIWGYGYTF
TRBJ2-5	few	NA	TRBV20-1	TGCAGTGCTAGAGGAGGGAAGGGGGAGACCCAGTACTTC	CSARGGKGETQYF
TRBJ2-7	NA	TRBD1	TRBV9	TGTGCCAGCAGCGTAGGACAGGGAGCCCACTACGAGCAGTACTTC	CASSVGQGAHYEQYF
TRBJ2-1	NA	NA	TRBV29-1	TGCAGCGTTGAAGGGCAGGGAGGTGAGCAGTTCTTC	CSVEGQGGEQFF
TRBJ2-7	NA	NA	TRBV7-9	TGTGCCAGCAGCACCCGACCGGGACACAGCTCCTACGAGCAGTACTTC	CASSTRPGHSSYEQYF
TRBJ2-3	NA	NA	TRBV29-1	TGCAGCGTTGAGAAAGGTTACACAGATACGCAGTATTTT	CSVEKGYTDTQYF
TRBJ2-1	few	NA	TRBV27	TGTGCCAGCAGTCCCCCAGCCGCCTGGTCCTACAATGAGCAGTTCTTC	CASSPPAAWSYNEQFF
TRBJ2-4	few	NA	TRBV20-1	TGCAGTGCTACGCGCAGGAGGGACATTCAGTACTTC	CSATRRRDIQYF
TRBJ2-7	NA	NA	TRBV21-1	TGTGCCAGCAGCCCTTTGTGCGACCGAGACTCCTACGAGCAGTACTTC	CASSPLCDRDSYEQYF
TRBJ2-5	NA	NA	TRBV20-1	TGCAGTGCTGGGGGTAGGTCTGAGACCCAGTACTTC	CSAGGRSETQYF
TRBJ1-2	few	NA	TRBV6-1	TGTGCCAGCTCGAACACCCGAAAGGGACTTCCCACGCACCCCAGTAACTATGGCTACACCTTC	CASSNTRKGLPTHPSNYGYTF
TRBJ2-7	NA	TRBD2	TRBV7-2	TGTGCCAGCAGCTTAGTAGCTAGCGGGAACAATGAGCAGTACTTC	CASSLVASGNNEQYF
TRBJ1-5	few	TRBD1	TRBV20-1	TGCAGTGCTAGACTCCGGGACAGCCAGCATTTT	CSARLRDSQHF
TRBJ2-7	few	TRBD2	TRBV27	TGTGCCAGCAGTTCCTACACTAGCGGGGGTGTCTACGAGCAGTACTTC	CASSSYTSGGVYEQYF
TRBJ2-6	NA	NA	TRBV6-2/TRBV6-3	TGTGTCAGCACAATAACAGGGAGTTCTGGGGCCAACGTCCTGACTTTC	CVSTITGSSGANVLTF
TRBJ2-7	few	NA	TRBV29-1	TGCAGCGTTGAGGGCAGGTGGTCCTACGAGCAGTACTTC	CSVEGRWSYEQYF